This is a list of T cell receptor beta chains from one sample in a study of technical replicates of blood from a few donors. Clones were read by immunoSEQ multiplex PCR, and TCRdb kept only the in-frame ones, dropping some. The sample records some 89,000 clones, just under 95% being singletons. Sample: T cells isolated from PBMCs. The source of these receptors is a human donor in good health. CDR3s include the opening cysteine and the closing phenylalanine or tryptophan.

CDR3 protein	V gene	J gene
CASSPDSGELFF	TRBV7-6	TRBJ2-2
CASSLVGGGWNEKLFF	TRBV7-2	TRBJ1-4
CASSLAKYNEQFF	TRBV27	TRBJ2-1
CASSQAGTSGRAAYNEQFF	TRBV4-3	TRBJ2-1
CASSMRALKGFEQYF	TRBV19	TRBJ2-7
CASSESWRGRAKNIQYF	TRBV10-2	TRBJ2-4
CASSPPPGSDTQYF	TRBV7-2	TRBJ2-3
CSAEDREVNGYTF	TRBV29-1	TRBJ1-2
CASSVPQGISDKNIQYF	TRBV7-3	TRBJ2-4
CASSTTGTAENEQFF	TRBV27	TRBJ2-1
CASSLAGVPYNEQFF	TRBV7-2	TRBJ2-1
CASSRQLPGHTRGGYTF	TRBV13	TRBJ1-2
CASSSRVGTDTQYF	TRBV19	TRBJ2-3
CASSSRGGSYEQYF	TRBV7-3	TRBJ2-7
CASSVGGLANEQYF	TRBV9	TRBJ2-7
CASSTGTAPYSNQPQHF	TRBV19	TRBJ1-5
CASSVVIEGEAFF	TRBV9	TRBJ1-1
CASSQEGGSGRTDTQYF	TRBV4-1	TRBJ2-3
CASSVVAGGTEAFF	TRBV9	TRBJ1-1
CASSSGRANQPQHF	TRBV27	TRBJ1-5
CASSESSGRRDTQYF	TRBV10-1	TRBJ2-3
CASSLAPGGLAFF	TRBV5-8	TRBJ1-1
CASSPNVGGDTEAFF	TRBV6-1	TRBJ1-1
CASAGQLNTEAFF	TRBV9	TRBJ1-1
CASSINRDNYNEQFF	TRBV4-2	TRBJ2-1
CTSSHQRNYNEQFF	TRBV1	TRBJ2-1
CASSPGDQYEQYF	TRBV27	TRBJ2-7
CASSQDEGWQVEAFF	TRBV14	TRBJ1-1
CASRGQGRTDTQYF	TRBV11-3	TRBJ2-3
CASILLAKNIQYF	TRBV27	TRBJ2-4
CAIGRGVYNEQFF	TRBV10-3	TRBJ2-1
CASSPSGSGYNEQFF	TRBV18	TRBJ2-1
CASSLAGGGSTEAFF	TRBV7-2	TRBJ1-1
CASSVARTGDDYGYTF	TRBV9	TRBJ1-2
CASTPSGFGYNEQFF	TRBV19	TRBJ2-1
CSLRGGGSYNEQFF	TRBV29-1	TRBJ2-1
CASSEVAGPYEQYF	TRBV2	TRBJ2-7
CSVAGGGDEKLFF	TRBV29-1	TRBJ1-4
CGWGLQGNYGYTF	TRBV30	TRBJ1-2
CASSSTPLREQYF	TRBV27	TRBJ2-7
CASSIRGMNTEAFF	TRBV19	TRBJ1-1
CASSIKLGANTGELFF	TRBV7-7	TRBJ2-2
CSVEGESSYEQYF	TRBV29-1	TRBJ2-7
CASSLRTGENTIYF	TRBV27	TRBJ1-3
CASGTLYNEQFF	TRBV19	TRBJ2-1
CASSLSRDRVAKNIQYF	TRBV7-9	TRBJ2-4
CASRGLAGGPETQYF	TRBV2	TRBJ2-5
CASSLRQTYEQYF	TRBV7-9	TRBJ2-7
CASRLAGNNEQFF	TRBV6-1	TRBJ2-1
CASSYRFSSYEQYF	TRBV6-5	TRBJ2-7
CASGLVTGVAYNEQFF	TRBV12-5	TRBJ2-1
CASSQDSNQPQHF	TRBV19	TRBJ1-5
CASSQDPQGDSGNTIYF	TRBV4-1	TRBJ1-3
CASSVTNTGELFF	TRBV6-1	TRBJ2-2